This T cell receptor beta chain was identified in a study of T cells in localized non-small cell lung cancer. Study observations and caveats: Adjacent uninvolved lung tissue had the highest T cell clonality, exceeding tumor.

This clone has only one observation. Its antigen is still unknown. TCRdb keeps only in-frame clones here, not all; method: immunoSEQ multiplex PCR. This table has tens of thousands of clones, more than 70% appearing once. This specimen consisted of peripheral blood, obtained before any cancer treatment. The sequence was obtained from a female donor over 55 with stage I lung adenocarcinoma.

The CDR3 sequence is CASSPLRADSSGNTIYF. As DNA, the CDR3 is TGTGCCAGCTCACCGCTAAGGGCCGACAGCTCTGGAAACACCATATATTTT. V is TRBV18 and J is TRBJ1-3, with a possible D match to TRBD1 (5 bases). Germline CDR1 is KGHSH and CDR2 is LQKENI. The CDR3 consists of 17 residues. The V end was cut by 3 bases, the J end by 0 bases, with 15 bases between.